The 23 T cell receptor beta chains below were found in one sample sequenced in a study of T cell clonotyping in hematopoietic cell transplantation. Produced via immunoSEQ multiplex PCR; TCRdb's table is partial and in-frame only. Of tens of thousands of clones detected, less than 95% appear once; the ten largest clones hold around 0.85%. Source material: peripheral blood mononuclear cells. These receptors were collected from a woman aged 50 to 60 in good health. Some clones in this sample may be carry-over from other donors' samples.

V gene TRBV28 combines with J gene TRBJ1-5; D uncertain. The CDR3 totals 12 residues. Looked up from germline, CDR1 is MDHEN and CDR2 is SYDVKM. Trimming pared 6 bases from V and 3 bases from J, leaving 6 bases between. DNA for the CDR3: TGTGCCAGCAGGGGGAACAATCAGCCCCAGCATTTT. It specifies CASRGNNQPQHF.

The chain joins TRBV2 to TRBJ2-1, with unresolved D. This CDR3 region has 15 residues. Trimming cost V 4 bases and J 0 bases, with 10 bases left between them. Germline V gene data show CDR1 as SNHLY and CDR2 as FYNNEI. The CDR3 nucleotides read TGTGCCAGCAGTGGGGCCTCCACCTCCTACAATGAGCAGTTCTTC. Amino acids: CASSGASTSYNEQFF. Full variable domain (rest looked up from reference TRBV2 and TRBJ2-1): EPEVTQTPSHQVTQMGQEVILRCVPISNHLYFYWYRQILGQKVEFLVSFYNNEISEKSEIFDDQFSVERPDGSNFTLKIRSTKLEDSAMYFCASSGASTSYNEQFFGPGTRLTVL.

The V call is TRBV5-4, the J call TRBJ1-6; possibly TRBD1 for D (6 bases). Between the trimmed V and J ends, which lost 1 base and 6 bases, there was a span of 8 bases. This CDR3 is built from 14 residues. Germline CDR1 is SGHNT and CDR2 is YYREEE (reference sequence). The CDR3 DNA is TGTGCCAGCAGCTTGTTACAGGGTAATTCACCCCTCCACTTT. Translating it yields CASSLLQGNSPLHF.

V and J are TRBV6-4 and TRBJ1-4; D might be TRBD1 (6 bases). Germline-derived CDR1 and CDR2 are MRHNA and SNTAGT. This CDR3 region has 15 residues. V lost 3 bases, J lost 7 bases, and 15 bases lay in between. CDR3 residues: CASSEVAGEGEKLFF. The CDR3 DNA follows: TGTGCCAGCAGTGAAGTGGCAGGGGAAGGTGAAAAACTGTTTTTT.

The chain recombines TRBV20-1 with TRBJ1-2; D ambiguous. Trimming shortened V by 1 base and J by 7 bases, and 7 bases separated the two germline ends. Per the germline V gene, CDR1 is DFQATT and CDR2 is SNEGSKA (reference sequence). The CDR3 has 11 amino acids. The CDR3 nucleotides are TGCAGTGCTAGAGGGGTGCTTGGCTACACCTTC. Translating it yields CSARGVLGYTF.

J is TRBJ2-7 and V is TRBV30; D is unclear. CDR1 is GTSNPN and CDR2 is SVGIG in the germline V gene (reference sequence). Trimming stripped 7 bases from V and 7 bases from J, with 8 bases between. The CDR3 is made up of 9 amino acids. The CDR3 is CALPIEQYF. The CDR3 nucleotides read TGTGCCTTGCCCATAGAGCAGTACTTC.

On this clone: Other nucleotide sequences in the sample specify the same CDR3. This rearrangement joins TRBV4-3 to TRBJ1-5; weak D call: TRBD1 (5 bases). The V gene's germline CDR1 is LGHNA and CDR2 YSLEER. This CDR3 is built from 13 residues. V lost 0 bases to trimming and J lost 7 bases, with 7 bases between them. The CDR3 loop is CASSQERDQPQHF. CDR3 DNA: TGCGCCAGCAGCCAAGAACGGGACCAGCCCCAGCATTTT.

CDR3: CASTMTRGESYEQYF. CDR3 nucleotides: TGCGCCAGCACCATGACCAGGGGGGAATCTTACGAGCAGTACTTC. The gene calls are TRBV5-1 and TRBJ2-7; weak D call: TRBD1 (7 bases). V shed 6 bases and J shed 4 bases, with 20 bases lying between them. The CDR3 consists of 15 residues. The germline gives CDR1 SGHRS, CDR2 YFSETQ.

The chain joins TRBV18 to TRBJ2-7; 9 bases agree with TRBD2. Germline V gene lookup returns CDR1 KGHSH and CDR2 LQKENI. The CDR3 consists of 14 residues. The junction had 6 bases not matched to a gene; V was cut back by 2 bases and J by 7 bases. CDR3 amino acids: CASSPAGGPWEQYF. CDR3 DNA sequence: TGTGCCAGCTCACCAGCGGGGGGGCCGTGGGAGCAGTACTTC.

The chain is built from TRBV30 and TRBJ1-3, with unresolved D. This CDR3 is 14 amino acids long. V was cut by 0 bases and J by 1 base, with 7 bases left in between. The germline V gene has CDR1 GTSNPN and CDR2 SVGIG (reference sequence). The chain's CDR3 is CAWSVTSSGNTIYF. The CDR3, as DNA: TGTGCCTGGAGTGTGACTTCTTCTGGAAACACCATATATTTT. The full variable domain, its missing parts supplied by reference TRBV30 and TRBJ1-3, is SQTIHQWPATLVQPVGSPLSLECTVEGTSNPNLYWYRQAAGRGLQLLFYSVGIGQISSEVPQNLSASRPQDRQFILSSKKLLLSDSGFYLCAWSVTSSGNTIYFGEGSWLTVV.

The V call is TRBV5-1, the J call TRBJ2-1; 7 bases are shared with TRBD2. The germline gives CDR1 SGHRS, CDR2 YFSETQ. Germline trimming cut 4 bases from V and 7 bases from J; bases unmatched to any gene: 8. The CDR3 spans 14 residues. CDR3 in amino acids: CASSAGLLGNEQFF. The DNA for the CDR3 is TGCGCCAGCAGCGCGGGACTACTTGGGAATGAGCAGTTCTTC.

The V and J genes are TRBV2 and TRBJ2-5, with TRBD2 as a possible D gene (7 bases). Germline V gene sequence: CDR1 SNHLY, CDR2 FYNNEI. This CDR3 is 13 amino acids long. V was clipped by 7 bases and J by 5 bases, with 14 bases between them. This CDR3 reads CASTTGGRETQYF. The CDR3 DNA is TGTGCCAGCACCACGGGGGGCCGGGAGACCCAGTACTTC.

The table lists this clone with a count of one. The gene calls are TRBV27 and TRBJ1-4; TRBD1 aligns across 8 bases. This CDR3 spans 14 amino acids. The V and J ends lost 4 bases and 7 bases, in that order; junction bases with no gene match: 5. Germline lookup yields CDR1 MNHEY and CDR2 SMNVEV (reference sequence). The CDR3 nucleotides read TGTGCCAGCAGTTCACAGGGGGGATTTGAAAAACTGTTTTTT. Its translation: CASSSQGGFEKLFF.

The chain employs TRBV6-5 and TRBJ2-2; possible D gene TRBD1, 5 bases. Germline assignment: CDR1 MNHEY and CDR2 SVGAGI. The V end was cut by 5 bases, the J end by 8 bases, with 9 bases between. CDR3 size: 12 residues. The CDR3 loop is CASSRGVGELFF. The CDR3 DNA reads as TGTGCCAGCAGTAGGGGTGTAGGGGAGCTGTTTTTT.

V usage is TRBV2 and J usage is TRBJ2-2, with D unresolved. Germline V gene sequence: CDR1 SNHLY, CDR2 FYNNEI. V gave up 2 bases and J gave up 9 bases, with 7 bases separating them. The CDR3 runs to 12 residues. The CDR3 DNA is TGTGCCAGCAGTGAAACTGAGAGGGAGCTGTTTTTT. Amino acids: CASSETERELFF.

This clone was picked up one time. V gene TRBV19 combines with J gene TRBJ2-7; 9 bases are shared with TRBD2. The CDR3 has 14 amino acids. Germline loops: CDR1 LNHDA, CDR2 SQIVND (reference sequence). V shed 5 bases, J shed 2 bases, and the junction held 4 bases outside the gene matches. The CDR3 reads CASSSGTSTYEQYF. CDR3 nucleotide sequence: TGTGCCAGTAGTTCCGGGACTAGCACCTACGAGCAGTACTTC.

In this sample, this clone turned up once. The rearrangement uses TRBV7-9 and TRBJ1-6; no reliable D call. There are 12 residues in the CDR3. The V gene lost 5 bases and the J gene lost 9 bases, with 8 bases spanning the gap. Germline CDR1 SEHNR, CDR2 FQNEAQ (reference sequence). The CDR3 protein is CASSRSGSPLHF. CDR3 coding DNA: TGTGCCAGCAGCAGAAGTGGTTCACCCCTCCACTTT.

The J gene is TRBJ1-6, the V gene TRBV9, with D hard to call. The CDR3 runs to 14 residues. V shed 0 bases and J shed 6 bases, with 7 bases lying between them. Germline lookup yields CDR1 SGDLS and CDR2 YYNGEE. CDR3 loop: CASSVGGFNSPLHF. For the CDR3, the DNA is TGTGCCAGCAGCGTAGGTGGCTTTAATTCACCCCTCCACTTT.

To note about this clone: This sample also contains other DNA sequences that code for the same CDR3. This chain links TRBV19 with TRBJ1-2; TRBD1 matches at 7 bases. CDR3 length: 13 residues. J gave up 4 bases and V 4 bases, and 3 bases lay outside the gene matches. Germline lookup yields CDR1 LNHDA and CDR2 SQIVND (reference sequence). CDR3 in amino acids: CASSTRDSYGYTF. The DNA for the CDR3 is TGTGCCAGTAGTACCCGGGACAGCTATGGCTACACCTTC.

The V call is TRBV11-2, the J call TRBJ2-2; D gene unclear. The CDR3 extends over 13 amino acids. Deletions cut 1 base from V and 4 bases from J, with 4 bases between. The germline CDR1 and CDR2 sequences are SGHAT and FQNNGV. The CDR3 DNA is TGTGCCAGCAGCTTAGTGGGCACCGGGGAGCTGTTTTTT. Translating gives CASSLVGTGELFF.

The chain uses TRBV5-4 and TRBJ1-1, with 11 bases identical to TRBD1. The CDR3 contains 14 residues. CDR1 SGHNT and CDR2 YYREEE come from the germline V gene (reference sequence). V was pared by 2 bases and J by 5 bases, with 2 bases of the junction left unmatched. The CDR3 loop is CASSFWDRGTEAFF. As DNA, the CDR3 is TGTGCCAGCAGCTTTTGGGACAGGGGGACTGAAGCTTTCTTT.

This chain joins TRBV19 and TRBJ2-1; the D is unclear. CDR3 length: 15 amino acids. Looked up from germline, CDR1 is LNHDA and CDR2 is SQIVND (reference sequence). The V end lost 5 bases, the J end lost 2 bases, and 13 bases lay between the germline ends. The CDR3 region is CASSAFLEAYNEQFF. DNA of the CDR3: TGTGCCAGTAGTGCCTTCCTAGAAGCCTACAATGAGCAGTTCTTC.

The chain is built from TRBV11-3 and TRBJ1-2, with 10 bases that match TRBD1. V lost 2 bases and J lost 8; bases outside the gene matches: 8. The CDR3 is 15 residues long. In germline, CDR1 is SGHNT, CDR2 YENEEA. DNA of the CDR3: TGTGCCAGCAGCTTAACCCGGACAGGGGGAGCAGGCTACACCTTC. Translation: CASSLTRTGGAGYTF.